The sequence of this T cell receptor beta chain was determined in a study of identical twins. The junction had 20 bases not matched to a gene; V was cut back by 6 bases and J by 4 bases. Germline V gives CDR1 ENHRY, CDR2 SYGVKD. This CDR3 is built from 18 residues. This clonotype came up many times. Its antigen is as yet unknown. Whole-study findings and limits: Twins showed weaker excess sharing in their beta out-of-frame sequences. One should note that invariant MAIT and iNKT cells could partly confound zero-insertion analyses.

The cDNA had a unique molecular identifier and a template-switch universal primer site. One entry per CDR3 protein results from TCRdb running MiXCR on the 5' RACE reads. This table holds roughly 690,000 distinct CDR3 sequences, around 6% found once. Material: naive T cells sorted from blood. The rearrangement joins TRBV10-3 to TRBJ2-7, with 8 bases lining up with TRBD2. This TCR derives from a man aged 18 to 35 in good health. CDR3 coding DNA: TGTGCCATCAGCCGAGGGGAACGAACTAGCGGCCCAGGGTACGAGCAGTACGTC. This sequence encodes CAISRGERTSGPGYEQYV.